The present T cell receptor (beta chain) was sequenced within a study of blood T cell repertoires in COVID-19. Study overall: The samples span acute and convalescent COVID-19 from the United States, Italy and Spain. The cDNA or gDNA used as material had been derived from T cells, B-cell-depleted T cells, or PBMCs.

Clinical histories supplied by participants themselves formed the basis of cohort assignment. After removal of 5 bases from V and 4 bases from J, the junction contained 4 bases not matched to a gene. CDR1 and CDR2 from the germline V gene are SGHVS and FQNEAQ. This CDR3 spans 16 amino acids. Assay: immunoSEQ multiplex PCR; the TCRdb copy retains only in-frame clones and omits some. The table lists around 140,000 clones, about 89% of them singletons, with roughly 10% in the top ten. Sequenced: PBMCs or T cells enriched from blood (not recorded which). This TCR came from a man between 60 and 75 years old who had recovered from COVID-19. V usage is TRBV7-8 and J usage is TRBJ2-3; 15 bases are a match to TRBD2. CDR3: CASSPWTSGGADTQYF. Written as DNA, the CDR3 is TGTGCCAGCAGCCCCTGGACTAGCGGGGGGGCAGATACGCAGTATTTT.